This passage covers 16 T cell receptor beta chains from one sample sequenced in a study of T-cell reconstitution after alpha-beta-depleted transplantation in children. The authors prepared the TCRbeta library with unique molecular identifiers. TCRdb independently ran MiXCR on the PCR reads; one entry per CDR3 protein. The repertoire has approximately 500,000 distinct CDR3 sequences, around 27% of them found once; the top ten carry around a third. The sequences come from PBMCs, collected before TCRalphabeta/CD19-depleted stem cell transplant. These receptors all stem from a boy younger than two with Wiskott-Aldrich syndrome, due to receive a stem cell transplant.

The V and J genes are TRBV20-1 and TRBJ2-1; D unresolved. In germline, CDR1 is DFQATT, CDR2 SNEGSKA (reference sequence). The V and J ends lost 3 bases and 11 bases respectively, with 14 bases between them. The CDR3 is 12 residues long. CDR3 loop: CSASFAAQKQFF. In nucleotides, the CDR3 is TGCAGTGCTAGCTTCGCGGCGCAAAAGCAGTTCTTC.

This clonotype was found a few times. This sequence joins TRBV20-1 and TRBJ1-1; TRBD1 aligns across 7 bases. The CDR3 sequence is 14 residues long. V lost 4 bases to trimming and J lost 0 bases; unmatched junction nucleotides: 5. Per germline, CDR1 DFQATT and CDR2 SNEGSKA (reference sequence). The CDR3 DNA reads TGCAGTGCTACAGAGACAGGGATGAACACTGAAGCTTTCTTT. Amino acid sequence: CSATETGMNTEAFF.

The chain is built from TRBV20-1 and TRBJ2-7, with D possibly matching TRBD2 (6 bases). Deletions cut 2 bases from V and 0 bases from J, with 14 bases between. Per the germline V gene, CDR1 is DFQATT and CDR2 is SNEGSKA (reference sequence). The CDR3 is made up of 15 amino acids. CDR3 DNA sequence: TGCAGTGCTAGAAAAGGGGCGGGAAGCTCCTACGAGCAGTACTTC. Translation: CSARKGAGSSYEQYF.

The chain joins TRBV5-1 to TRBJ2-3, with 8 bases fitting TRBD2. CDR1 is SGHRS, CDR2 YFSETQ, per germline. CDR3 length equals 16 residues. J lost 2 bases, V lost 4 bases, and 9 bases had no gene match. The CDR3, as DNA: TGCGCCAGCAGCCCCAGCCGACTAGCGTACACAGATACGCAGTATTTT. Translation: CASSPSRLAYTDTQYF.

This chain connects TRBV21-1 to TRBJ2-2; the table names TRBD2, a call not compared with the DNA. TRBV21-1 is a documented pseudogene. This CDR3 contains 16 residues. DNA for the CDR3: TGTGCCAGCAGCAAAGCGAGCGGGAGGAGCACCGGGGAGCTGTTTTTT. This sequence encodes CASSKASGRSTGELFF.

Only a few counts were recorded for this clonotype. The J gene is TRBJ2-6, the V gene TRBV5-1; a weak D match, TRBD1 (6 bases). This CDR3 spans 14 amino acids. CDR1 is SGHRS and CDR2 is YFSETQ in the germline V gene. V was cut by 6 bases and J by 0 bases, with 7 bases left in between. This chain's CDR3 is CASNRDSGANVLTF. The CDR3, as DNA: TGCGCCAGCAACAGGGACTCTGGGGCCAACGTCCTGACTTTC.

This clonotype was observed a few times. V and J are TRBV19 and TRBJ2-2, with 7 nucleotides matching TRBD2. V dropped 7 bases and J dropped 4; count of bases not matched to a gene: 9. The CDR3 length is 15 residues. Germline CDR1 and CDR2: LNHDA and SQIVND (reference sequence). DNA for the CDR3: TGTGCCAGTACCGTGGCGGTAGCGGGCACCGGGGAGCTGTTTTTT. Its translation: CASTVAVAGTGELFF.

This clonotype came up a few times. This rearrangement joins TRBV5-1 to TRBJ2-1; 8 positions match TRBD1. J lost 6 bases, V lost 4 bases, and 6 bases had no gene match. The CDR3 runs 14 residues. Germline V CDR1 and CDR2: SGHRS, YFSETQ. The CDR3 loop is CASSLQTGVNEQFF. CDR3 bases: TGCGCCAGCAGCCTACAGACAGGGGTCAATGAGCAGTTCTTC.

This clonotype was detected a few times. The chain carries TRBV2 and TRBJ2-1; TRBD2 matches 12 bases. The ends lost 5 bases at V and 8 bases at J; junction bases unmatched: 7. The germline V gene has CDR1 SNHLY and CDR2 FYNNEI. This CDR3 is built from 15 residues. CDR3 in amino acids: CASSKLAGGQDEQFF. The CDR3 DNA reads TGTGCCAGCAGTAAACTAGCGGGAGGCCAGGATGAGCAGTTCTTC.

This chain connects TRBV7-3 to TRBJ2-3; D uncertain. V lost 2 bases, J lost 0 bases, and 6 bases lay in between. The CDR3 extends over 14 amino acids. The V gene's germline CDR1 is SGHTA and CDR2 FQGTGA. The CDR3, as DNA: TGTGCCAGCAGCTTAGCGTTCAGCACAGATACGCAGTATTTT. Translation gives CASSLAFSTDTQYF.

The chain carries TRBV6-1 and TRBJ2-1, with TRBD2 identical over 13 bases. The trim removed 4 bases at V and 7 bases at J, leaving 7 bases unmatched. The germline CDR1 and CDR2 sequences are MNHNS and SASEGT. This CDR3 has 16 residues. The CDR3 region is CASSVHRTSGGNEQFF. CDR3 coding DNA: TGTGCCAGCAGTGTACACCGGACTAGCGGGGGAAATGAGCAGTTCTTC.

This clonotype occurred a few times. The chain is built from TRBV9 and TRBJ2-7; 8 bases are a match to TRBD1. The CDR3 loop spans 16 amino acids. Trimming took 0 bases from V and 3 from J; bases not matched to a gene: 8. CDR1 and CDR2 (germline): SGDLS, YYNGEE. The CDR3 reads CASSVGGAGGNYEQYF. Written as DNA, the CDR3 is TGTGCCAGCAGCGTAGGGGGGGCAGGGGGCAACTACGAGCAGTACTTC.

The V gene is TRBV7-2, the J gene TRBJ2-3, with D perhaps TRBD1 (6 bases). The CDR3 has 15 residues. V was cut by 1 base and J by 6 bases, with 14 bases left in between. Looked up from germline, CDR1 is SGHTA and CDR2 is FQGNSA. CDR3 in DNA: TGTGCCAGCAGCTTAGTGTCGGGTACAGGGGATACGCAGTATTTT. This codes for CASSLVSGTGDTQYF.

The CDR3 nucleotides are TGCGCCAGCAGCCAAGATTTACAGGGTGGGGAGACCCAGTACTTC. This translates into CASSQDLQGGETQYF. V is TRBV4-1 and J is TRBJ2-5; TRBD1 is a possible D gene (6 bases). Trimming pared 0 bases from V and 5 bases from J, leaving 13 bases between. This CDR3 is built from 15 residues. In germline, CDR1 is MGHRA, CDR2 YSYEKL.

The V and J genes are TRBV7-6 and TRBJ1-3; no firm D call. Trimming stripped 4 bases from V and 1 base from J, with 11 bases between. In germline, CDR1 is SGHVS, CDR2 FNYEAQ. This CDR3 has 15 amino acids. CDR3 bases: TGTGCCAGCAGCTCGTTTATAGGTTCTGGAAACACCATATATTTT. This encodes CASSSFIGSGNTIYF.

The table lists this clonotype with a few counts. The chain carries TRBV10-3 and TRBJ2-7, with 7 positions matching TRBD1. V dropped 3 bases and J dropped 5; count of bases not matched to a gene: 10. Germline V gene sequence: CDR1 ENHRY, CDR2 SYGVKD. CDR3 size: 15 residues. Written as DNA, the CDR3 is TGTGCCATCAGTGATTATGTCAGGGGGAAGAACGAGCAGTACTTC. Protein: CAISDYVRGKNEQYF.